The 11 T cell receptor beta chains reported below all come from one sample, sequenced in a study of identical twins. TCRdb redid the calling of the 5' RACE reads with MiXCR, one entry per CDR3 protein. The repertoire holds about 210,000 distinct CDR3 sequences, roughly 10% seen once, with 5% to 6.5% in the top ten. What was sequenced was memory (CD45RO+) T cells sorted from blood. The receptors stem from a woman aged 18-29 years in good health.

The rearrangement links TRBV5-1 to TRBJ1-1; weak D call: TRBD1 (5 bases). The CDR3 length is 15 residues. Germline CDR1 SGHRS, CDR2 YFSETQ. The V and J ends lost 1 base and 4 bases respectively, with 14 bases between them. CDR3 in amino acids: CASSLRPGESTEAFF. As DNA, the CDR3 is TGCGCCAGCAGCTTGAGACCGGGGGAGAGCACTGAAGCTTTCTTT.

The chain carries TRBV6-1 and TRBJ2-3; TRBD2 agrees at 11 bases. With V trimmed by 10 bases and J by 6 bases, 9 bases remained unmatched. The CDR3 sequence is 14 residues long. Germline V gene sequence: CDR1 MNHNS, CDR2 SASEGT. The CDR3 here is CATSGLAVLDTQYF. CDR3 coding DNA: TGTGCCACGTCGGGACTAGCGGTGTTGGATACGCAGTATTTT.

This rearrangement joins TRBV2 to TRBJ2-4; 8 bases are shared with TRBD1. Germline assignment: CDR1 SNHLY and CDR2 FYNNEI. The CDR3 covers 17 residues. The ends lost 7 bases at V and 0 bases at J; junction bases unmatched: 11. As DNA, the CDR3 is TGTGCCAGCATCCTCGACGGGACAGGTATAGCCAAAAACATTCAGTACTTC. As protein: CASILDGTGIAKNIQYF.

This clonotype was found a few times. The chain links TRBV6-1 to TRBJ1-2; no clear D. The ends were cut back, 2 bases at V and 3 bases at J, with 7 bases in the middle. Germline V lookup: CDR1 MNHNS, CDR2 SASEGT. The CDR3 sequence is 13 residues long. CDR3 in DNA: TGTGCCAGCAGTGAATATAAGTACTATGGCTACACCTTC. It specifies CASSEYKYYGYTF.

At least ten counts were recorded for this clonotype. This rearrangement joins TRBV12-3 or TRBV12-4 to TRBJ1-2, with 11 bases lining up with TRBD1. V dropped 4 bases and J dropped 4; count of bases not matched to a gene: 5. The CDR3 loop spans 15 amino acids. CDR3 amino acids: CASSSWDRGFYGYTF. The CDR3 DNA reads TGTGCCAGCAGTTCCTGGGACAGGGGGTTCTATGGCTACACCTTC.

The sample holds many counts of this clonotype. CDR3 residues: CASSSDRGGYTF. In nucleotides, the CDR3 is TGTGCCAGCAGCTCCGACAGGGGTGGCTACACCTTC. The rearrangement uses TRBV7-8 and TRBJ1-2, with 8 bases fitting TRBD1. Germline values: CDR1 SGHVS, CDR2 FQNEAQ. The CDR3 consists of 12 residues. Losses at the gene ends were 4 bases for V and 7 bases for J; bases not matched to a gene: 2.

This clonotype was found many times. CDR3 residues: CASVSGGATHEQFF. The CDR3 DNA is TGTGCCAGCGTAAGCGGGGGGGCGACCCATGAGCAGTTCTTC. The rearrangement uses TRBV12-3 or TRBV12-4 and TRBJ2-1, with 10 bases that match TRBD2. The CDR3 covers 14 residues. After removal of 8 bases from V and 8 bases from J, the junction contained 9 bases not matched to a gene.

V and J are TRBV12-3 or TRBV12-4 and TRBJ2-1; D is ambiguous. Trimming took off 7 bases at V and 6 bases at J, with 10 bases between the two ends. The CDR3 is made up of 12 amino acids. The CDR3 DNA follows: TGTGCCAGCATCTCTCCCGGCAATGAGCAGTTCTTC. Residues: CASISPGNEQFF.

Comment on this clonotype: This may arise from a read error, as a much more abundant clone is one base away. This chain uses TRBV15 with TRBJ2-7; D assignment may be TRBD1 or TRBD2 (5 bases each). V was cut by 4 bases and J by 3 bases, with 16 bases left in between. This CDR3 contains 15 residues. Germline-derived CDR1 and CDR2 are LNHNV and YYDKDF (reference sequence). CDR3 in DNA: TGTGCCACCAGCACAAACCGGGACGGCAACTACGAGCAGTACTTC. It encodes CATSTNRDGNYEQYF.

This clonotype came up a few times. This chain connects TRBV4-2 to TRBJ2-7; 9 bases align to TRBD1. The trim removed 0 bases at V and 4 bases at J, leaving 10 bases unmatched. The CDR3 covers 17 residues. Per germline, CDR1 LGHNA and CDR2 YNFKEQ. The CDR3 DNA is TGTGCCAGCAGCCAAGAAGGGCCGGGACAGGGTGGGTACGAGCAGTACTTC. This translates into CASSQEGPGQGGYEQYF.

This clonotype was seen only a few times. This chain connects TRBV6-5 to TRBJ2-5; TRBD2 aligns across 9 bases. Trimming took 4 bases from V and 3 from J; bases not matched to a gene: 9. Germline-derived CDR1 and CDR2 are MNHEY and SVGAGI. The CDR3 is made up of 16 amino acids. CDR3 sequence (DNA): TGTGCCAGCAGTTCCCGAATAGCGGGGGCGAAAGAGACCCAGTACTTC. It yields the protein CASSSRIAGAKETQYF.